Below, one TCR beta chain is given with its context. A junction boundary mismatches the germline segment, possibly from a read error. This sample is drawn from a study of blood T cells in healthy people across ages. Combining a sample-barcoded 5' primer with a J-beta primer mix, a second PCR ran for roughly 7 to 12 cycles. Each CDR3 protein is one row after TCRdb ran MiXCR on the 5' RACE reads. This sample has about 1.6 million distinct CDR3 sequences, with roughly 32% found just once. CDR3 length equals 13 residues. Germline V gene lookup returns CDR1 SQVTM and CDR2 ANQGSEA. The sample comprised blood. This rearrangement joins TRBV29-1 to TRBJ2-7; a possible D gene is TRBD1 (6 bases). This receptor was identified in a woman younger than 45 in good health. In nucleotides, the CDR3 is TGCAGCGTTGGGACAGCCCTCTCCTACGGGCAGTACTTC. It translates to CSVGTALSYGQYF.